This record covers a single T cell receptor (beta chain). This sample was included in a study of blood T cell repertoires in COVID-19. Study in general: Samples representing acute and convalescent COVID-19 were sourced from the United States, Italy and Spain. T cells, B-cell-depleted T cells, or PBMCs supplied cDNA or gDNA.

Under the authors' procedure: Quantification of nucleated cells was approximated via reference gene primer amplification. Produced via immunoSEQ multiplex PCR; TCRdb's table is partial and in-frame only. The DNA gave D and trimming, while V, J and clone size come from that table. This table holds around 200,000 clones, 83% found once. Trimming took off 6 bases at V and 2 bases at J, with 17 bases between the two ends. The CDR3 has 15 amino acids. The V gene's germline CDR1 is MDHEN and CDR2 SYDVKM. Enrollment of patients from Seattle took place during active infection, with longitudinal follow-up. The origin of this receptor is a woman under 40 with COVID-19, enrolled during active disease. The sample was peripheral blood. The rearrangement uses TRBV28 and TRBJ2-7; TRBD1 is a possible D gene (6 bases). CDR3 DNA sequence: TGTGCCAGCAGCTTACATTCGACAGGTACCTACGAGCAGTACTTC. Protein product: CASSLHSTGTYEQYF.